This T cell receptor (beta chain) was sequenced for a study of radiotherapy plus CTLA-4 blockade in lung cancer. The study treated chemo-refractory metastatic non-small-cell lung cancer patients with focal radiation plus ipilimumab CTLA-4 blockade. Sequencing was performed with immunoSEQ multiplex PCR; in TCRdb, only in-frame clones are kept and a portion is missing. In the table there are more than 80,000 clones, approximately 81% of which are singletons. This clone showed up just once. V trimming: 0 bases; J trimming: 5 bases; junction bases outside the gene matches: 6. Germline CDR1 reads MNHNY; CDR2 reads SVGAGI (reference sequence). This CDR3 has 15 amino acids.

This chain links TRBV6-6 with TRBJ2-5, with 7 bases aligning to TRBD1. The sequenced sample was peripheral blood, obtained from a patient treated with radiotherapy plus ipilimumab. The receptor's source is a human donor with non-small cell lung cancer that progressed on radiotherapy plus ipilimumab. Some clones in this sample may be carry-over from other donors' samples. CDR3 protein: CASSYSTGLGETQYF. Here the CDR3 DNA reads TGTGCCAGCAGTTACTCGACAGGGCTGGGGGAGACCCAGTACTTC.